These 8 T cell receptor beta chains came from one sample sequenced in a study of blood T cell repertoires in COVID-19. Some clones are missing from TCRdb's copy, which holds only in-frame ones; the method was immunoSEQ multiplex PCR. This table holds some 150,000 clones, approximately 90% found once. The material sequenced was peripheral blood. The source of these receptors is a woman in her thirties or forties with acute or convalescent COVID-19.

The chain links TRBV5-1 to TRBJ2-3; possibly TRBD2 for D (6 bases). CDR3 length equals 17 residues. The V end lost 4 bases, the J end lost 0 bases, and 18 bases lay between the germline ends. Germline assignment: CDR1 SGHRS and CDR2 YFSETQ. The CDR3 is CASSTALGDLSTDTQYF. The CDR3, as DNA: TGCGCCAGCAGCACGGCACTCGGGGACTTAAGCACAGATACGCAGTATTTT.

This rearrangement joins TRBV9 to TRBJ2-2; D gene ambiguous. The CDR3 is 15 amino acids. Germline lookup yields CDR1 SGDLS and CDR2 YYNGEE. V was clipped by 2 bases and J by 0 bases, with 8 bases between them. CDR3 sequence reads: CASSVGRPNTGELFF. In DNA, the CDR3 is TGTGCCAGCAGCGTTGGCAGGCCGAACACCGGGGAGCTGTTTTTT. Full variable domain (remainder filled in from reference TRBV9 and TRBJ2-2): DSGVTQTPKHLITATGQRVTLRCSPRSGDLSVYWYQQSLDQGLQFLIQYYNGEERAKGNILERFSAQQFPDLHSELNLSSLELGDSALYFCASSVGRPNTGELFFGEGSRLTVL.

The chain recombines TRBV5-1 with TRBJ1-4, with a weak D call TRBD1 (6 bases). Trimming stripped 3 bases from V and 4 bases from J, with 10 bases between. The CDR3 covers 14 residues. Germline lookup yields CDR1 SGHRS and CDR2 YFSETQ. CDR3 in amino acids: CASSWTASNEKLFF. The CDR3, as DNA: TGCGCCAGCAGCTGGACAGCAAGTAATGAAAAACTGTTTTTT.

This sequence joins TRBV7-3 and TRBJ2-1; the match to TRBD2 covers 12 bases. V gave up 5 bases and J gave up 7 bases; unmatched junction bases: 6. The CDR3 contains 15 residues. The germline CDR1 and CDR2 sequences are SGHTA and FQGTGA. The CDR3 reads CASSPTSGSGNEQFF. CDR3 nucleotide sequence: TGTGCCAGCAGCCCGACTAGCGGGAGTGGGAATGAGCAGTTCTTC.

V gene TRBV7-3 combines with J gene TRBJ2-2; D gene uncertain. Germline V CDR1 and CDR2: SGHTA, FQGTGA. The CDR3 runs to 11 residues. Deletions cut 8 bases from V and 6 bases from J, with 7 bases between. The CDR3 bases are TGTGCCAGCGGAGTAGCCGGGGAGCTGTTTTTT. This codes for CASGVAGELFF.

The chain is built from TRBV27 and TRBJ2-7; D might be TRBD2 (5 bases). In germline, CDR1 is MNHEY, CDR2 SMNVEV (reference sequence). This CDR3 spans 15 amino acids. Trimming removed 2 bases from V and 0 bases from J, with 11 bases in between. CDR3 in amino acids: CASSLRGQSSYEQYF. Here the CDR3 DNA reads TGTGCCAGCAGTTTACGAGGGCAGAGCTCCTACGAGCAGTACTTC.

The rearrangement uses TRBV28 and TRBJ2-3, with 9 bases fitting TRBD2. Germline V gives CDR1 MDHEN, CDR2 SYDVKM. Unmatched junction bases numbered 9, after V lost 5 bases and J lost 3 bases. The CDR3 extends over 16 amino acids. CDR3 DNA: TGTGCCAGCAGTCCTGTAGCGGGGGATTTAACAGATACGCAGTATTTT. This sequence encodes CASSPVAGDLTDTQYF.

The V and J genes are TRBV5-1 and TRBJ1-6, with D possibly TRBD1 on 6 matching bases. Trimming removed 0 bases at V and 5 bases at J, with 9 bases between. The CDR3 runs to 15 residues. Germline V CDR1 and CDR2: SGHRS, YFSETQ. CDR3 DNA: TGCGCCAGCAGCTTGGAGCCAGGGGATAATTCACCCCTCCACTTT. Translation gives CASSLEPGDNSPLHF.